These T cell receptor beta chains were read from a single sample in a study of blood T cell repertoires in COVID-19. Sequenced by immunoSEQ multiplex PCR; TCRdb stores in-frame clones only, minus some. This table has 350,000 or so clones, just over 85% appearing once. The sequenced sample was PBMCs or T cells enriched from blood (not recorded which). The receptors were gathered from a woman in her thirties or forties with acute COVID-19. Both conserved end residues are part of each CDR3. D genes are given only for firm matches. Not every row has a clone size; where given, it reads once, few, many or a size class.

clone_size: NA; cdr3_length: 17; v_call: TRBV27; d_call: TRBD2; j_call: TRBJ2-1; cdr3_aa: CASSSPQKERGYNEQFF; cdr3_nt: TGTGCCAGCAGTTCTCCCCAAAAGGAGCGGGGGTACAATGAGCAGTTCTTC
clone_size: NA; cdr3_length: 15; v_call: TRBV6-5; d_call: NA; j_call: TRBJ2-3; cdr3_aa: CASNIEAGLTDTQYF; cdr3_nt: TGTGCCAGCAATATCGAAGCGGGCCTCACAGATACGCAGTATTTT
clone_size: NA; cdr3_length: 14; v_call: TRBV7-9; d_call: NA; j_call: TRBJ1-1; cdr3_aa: CASSLTGTRVGAFF; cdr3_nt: TGTGCCAGCAGCTTAACCGGGACACGGGTAGGGGCTTTCTTT
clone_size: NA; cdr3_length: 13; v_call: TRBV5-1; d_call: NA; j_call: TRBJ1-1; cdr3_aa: CASSPSGNTEAFF; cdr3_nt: TGCGCCAGCAGCCCTTCCGGGAACACTGAAGCTTTCTTT
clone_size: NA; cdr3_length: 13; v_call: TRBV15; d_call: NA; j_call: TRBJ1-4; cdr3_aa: CATEGQPNEKLFF; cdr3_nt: TGTGCCACCGAAGGACAGCCTAATGAAAAACTGTTTTTT
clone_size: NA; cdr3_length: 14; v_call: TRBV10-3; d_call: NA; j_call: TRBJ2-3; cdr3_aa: CAIRGTQSTDTQYF; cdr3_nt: TGTGCCATCAGGGGGACTCAGAGCACAGATACGCAGTATTTT
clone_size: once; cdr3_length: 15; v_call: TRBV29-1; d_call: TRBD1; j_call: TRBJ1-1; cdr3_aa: CSVHATGGTSTEAFF; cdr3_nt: TGCAGCGTTCATGCGACAGGGGGTACCAGCACTGAAGCTTTCTTT
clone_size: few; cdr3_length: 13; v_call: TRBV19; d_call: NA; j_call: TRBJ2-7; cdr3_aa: CASSMGGQLGGVF; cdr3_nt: TGTGCCAGTAGTATGGGTGGTCAGCTAGGTGGTGTCTTC
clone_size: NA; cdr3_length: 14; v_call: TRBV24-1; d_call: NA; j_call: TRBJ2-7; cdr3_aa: CATSGGSSSYEQYF; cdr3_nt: TGTGCCACCAGTGGGGGCAGCTCCTCCTACGAGCAGTACTTC
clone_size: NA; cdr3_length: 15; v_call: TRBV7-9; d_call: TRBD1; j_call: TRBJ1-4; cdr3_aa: CASSKGQAQNEKLFF; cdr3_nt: TGTGCCAGCAGCAAAGGACAGGCACAAAATGAAAAACTGTTTTTT
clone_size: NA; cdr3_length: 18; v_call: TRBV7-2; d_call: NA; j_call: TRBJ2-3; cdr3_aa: CASSSRTFGAASTDTQYF; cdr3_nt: TGTGCCAGCAGCTCAAGAACTTTCGGAGCGGCGAGCACAGATACGCAGTATTTT
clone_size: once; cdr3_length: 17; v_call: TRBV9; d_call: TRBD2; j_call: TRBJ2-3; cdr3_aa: CASSVGLAGGVTDTQYF; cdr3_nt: TGTGCCAGCAGCGTGGGACTAGCGGGAGGGGTCACAGATACGCAGTATTTT
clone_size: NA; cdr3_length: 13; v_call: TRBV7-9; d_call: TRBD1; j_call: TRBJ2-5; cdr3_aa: CASSRQGKETQYF; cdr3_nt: TGTGCCAGCAGTAGACAGGGGAAGGAGACCCAGTACTTC
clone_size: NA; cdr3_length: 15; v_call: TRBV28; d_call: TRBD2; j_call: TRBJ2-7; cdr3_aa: CASSSLAGGSYEQYF; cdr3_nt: TGTGCCAGCAGTTCACTAGCGGGGGGATCCTACGAGCAGTACTTC
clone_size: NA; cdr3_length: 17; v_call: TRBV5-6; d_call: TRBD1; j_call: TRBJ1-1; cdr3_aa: CASTVGTGGLFNTEAFF; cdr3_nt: TGTGCCAGCACGGTCGGGACAGGGGGTTTGTTTAACACTGAAGCTTTCTTT
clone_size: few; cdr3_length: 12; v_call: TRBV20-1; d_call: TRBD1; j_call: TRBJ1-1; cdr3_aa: CSASPQGARAFF; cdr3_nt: TGCAGTGCTAGTCCCCAGGGGGCGAGAGCTTTCTTT
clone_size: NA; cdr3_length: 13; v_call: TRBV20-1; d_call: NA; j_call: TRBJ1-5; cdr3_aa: CSASQGVNQPQHF; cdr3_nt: TGCAGTGCTAGTCAGGGTGTCAATCAGCCCCAGCATTTT
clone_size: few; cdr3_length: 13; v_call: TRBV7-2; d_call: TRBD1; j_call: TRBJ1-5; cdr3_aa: CASSRTGAEPQHF; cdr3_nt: TGTGCCAGCAGTAGAACAGGGGCGGAGCCCCAGCATTTT
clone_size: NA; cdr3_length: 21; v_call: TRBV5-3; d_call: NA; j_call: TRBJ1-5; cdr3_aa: CARSCEKETAKRAYSNQPQHF; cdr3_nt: TGTGCCAGAAGCTGCGAGAAGGAAACAGCCAAGAGGGCATATAGCAATCAGCCCCAGCATTTT
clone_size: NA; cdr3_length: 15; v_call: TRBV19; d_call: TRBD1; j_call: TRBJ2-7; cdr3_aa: CASSPIRDRGSEQYF; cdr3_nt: TGTGCCAGTAGTCCAATAAGGGACAGGGGGTCGGAGCAGTACTTC
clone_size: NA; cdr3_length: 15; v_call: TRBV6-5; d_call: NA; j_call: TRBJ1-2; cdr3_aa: CASSYVRGANYGYTF; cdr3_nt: TGTGCCAGCAGTTACGTACGGGGGGCTAACTATGGCTACACCTTC
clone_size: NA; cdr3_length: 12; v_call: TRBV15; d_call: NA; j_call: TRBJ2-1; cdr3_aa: CATSSWEYEQFF; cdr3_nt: TGTGCCACCAGCAGTTGGGAGTATGAGCAGTTCTTC
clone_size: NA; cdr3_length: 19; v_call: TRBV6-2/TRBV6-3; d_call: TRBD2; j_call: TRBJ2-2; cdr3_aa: CASSSGTSGSQIHTGELFF; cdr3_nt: TGTGCCAGCAGTTCTGGGACTAGCGGGAGCCAAATACACACCGGGGAGCTGTTTTTT
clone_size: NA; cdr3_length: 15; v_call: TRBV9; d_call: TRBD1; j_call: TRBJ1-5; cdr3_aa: CASSGPGQTNQPQHF; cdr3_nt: TGTGCCAGCAGCGGTCCGGGACAGACCAATCAGCCCCAGCATTTT
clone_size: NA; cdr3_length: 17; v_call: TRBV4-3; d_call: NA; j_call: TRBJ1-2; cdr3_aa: CASSQEVGGRGNYGYTF; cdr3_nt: TGCGCCAGCAGCCAAGAGGTGGGGGGTAGGGGTAACTATGGCTACACCTTC
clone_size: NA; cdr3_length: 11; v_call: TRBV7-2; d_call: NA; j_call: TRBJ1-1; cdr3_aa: CASSFRDEAFF; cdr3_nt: TGTGCCAGCAGCTTCAGGGATGAAGCTTTCTTT
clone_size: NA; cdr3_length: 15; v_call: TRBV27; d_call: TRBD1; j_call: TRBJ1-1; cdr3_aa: CASSLSWRGLAEAFF; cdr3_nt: TGTGCCAGCAGTTTATCGTGGAGGGGGCTCGCTGAAGCTTTCTTT
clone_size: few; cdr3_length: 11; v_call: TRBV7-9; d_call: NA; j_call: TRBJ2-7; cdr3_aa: CASSPLYEQYF; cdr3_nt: TGTGCCAGCAGCCCCCTCTACGAGCAGTACTTC
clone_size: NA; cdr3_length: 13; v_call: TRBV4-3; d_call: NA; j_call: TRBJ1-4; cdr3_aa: CASSQVSGEKLFF; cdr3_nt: TGCGCCAGCAGCCAAGTGTCGGGTGAAAAACTGTTTTTT
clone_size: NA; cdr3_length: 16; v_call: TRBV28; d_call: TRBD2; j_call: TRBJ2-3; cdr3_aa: CASSFSGRAGTDTQYF; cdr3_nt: TGTGCCAGCAGTTTTAGCGGGAGGGCAGGCACAGATACGCAGTATTTT
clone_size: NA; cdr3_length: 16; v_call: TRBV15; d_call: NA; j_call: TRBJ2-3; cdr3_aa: CATSPTADSSTDTQYF; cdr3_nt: TGTGCCACCAGCCCGACCGCTGACTCTAGCACAGATACGCAGTATTTT
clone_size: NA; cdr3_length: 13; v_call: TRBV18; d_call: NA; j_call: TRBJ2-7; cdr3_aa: CASSPGPGYEQYF; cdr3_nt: TGTGCCAGCTCACCAGGGCCGGGGTACGAGCAGTACTTC
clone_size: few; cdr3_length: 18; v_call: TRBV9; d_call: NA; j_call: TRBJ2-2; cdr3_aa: CASSADREGVWDTGELFF; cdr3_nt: TGTGCCAGCAGCGCGGACAGGGAGGGGGTTTGGGACACCGGGGAGCTGTTTTTT
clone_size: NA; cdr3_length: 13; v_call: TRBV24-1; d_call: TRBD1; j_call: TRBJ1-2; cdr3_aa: CATSGQGDGGYTF; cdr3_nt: TGTGCCACCAGTGGACAGGGGGATGGCGGCTACACCTTC
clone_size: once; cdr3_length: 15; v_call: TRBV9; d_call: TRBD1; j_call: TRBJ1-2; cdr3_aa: CASSVALQGASGYTF; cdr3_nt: TGTGCCAGCAGCGTAGCTCTGCAGGGGGCTAGTGGCTACACCTTC
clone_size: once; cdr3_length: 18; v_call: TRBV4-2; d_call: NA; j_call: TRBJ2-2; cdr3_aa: CASSQEGNRQVSTGELFF; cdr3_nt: TGTGCCAGCAGCCAAGAAGGGAACAGGCAGGTCAGCACCGGGGAGCTGTTTTTT